The T cell receptor beta chain under discussion was sequenced for a study of T cells after yellow fever vaccination. The study's findings and limits: Highly abundant clonotypes carried over from the bulk population could end up in FACS-sorted repertoires as contaminants. Researchers report a weaker secondary response that nonetheless peaked faster, day 5 versus 15. CD4 and CD8 compartments shared a small share of clonotypes, likely from convergent recombination.

This clonotype was observed many times. Antigen specificity is unknown. They built TCR cDNA with 5'RACE template switching, a step that put in a universal primer site and UMIs. TCRdb reprocessed the 5' RACE reads with MiXCR, giving one entry per CDR3 protein. The table lists 110,000 to 150,000 distinct CDR3 sequences, roughly 6.7% of them singletons. Trimming stripped 4 bases from V and 2 bases from J, with 13 bases between. The CDR3 length is 14 residues. Germline V CDR1 and CDR2: SGHRS, YFSETQ. Sequenced here: CD4+ T cells sorted from PBMCs, sampled 10 days after the yellow fever booster vaccination. This receptor was identified in a man aged 25 to 40 who received the YFV17D yellow fever vaccine. The chain uses TRBV5-1 and TRBJ2-7; D not resolved. The CDR3 region is CASSKGFQPYEQYF. The CDR3 DNA follows: TGCGCCAGCAGCAAGGGATTCCAGCCCTACGAGCAGTACTTC.